Sequencing of this T cell receptor (beta chain) was carried out in a study of OX40 agonist ivuxolimab in advanced cancers. Blood sampling was done at baseline, cycle 4 day 1, and cycle 7 day 1. Notes on this clone: Its antigen is unidentified.

Profiling relied on immunoSEQ multiplex PCR, and the TCRdb table lists in-frame clones only, not all of them. Here the sample spans just under 75,000 clones, approximately 90% being singletons. Looked up from germline, CDR1 is MGHDK and CDR2 is SYGVNS. This CDR3 comprises 14 residues. V gave up 3 bases and J gave up 1 base, with 9 bases separating them. General study points: The study did not work out the antigen specificity of the expanded peripheral T cells.

The sample in question was CD4+ or CD8+ T cells sorted from blood, obtained in a trial of the OX40 agonist ivuxolimab. This clonotype was obtained from an adult with an advanced solid tumor such as melanoma, head and neck, liver or kidney cancer. The chain employs TRBV25-1 and TRBJ1-1; unclear D gene. CDR3 nucleotide sequence: TGTGCCAGCAGTGACTGGGTCACGAACACTGAAGCTTTCTTT. It translates to CASSDWVTNTEAFF.